This is a list of T cell receptor beta chains from one sample in a study of vaccination and CD4 T cells after COVID-19. TCRdb reprocessed the PCR reads with MiXCR, giving one entry per CDR3 protein. In the table there are about 11,000 distinct CDR3 sequences, about 40% of which are singletons. These receptors have no known antigen. The sequencing input was CD4+ T cells from blood, cultured in vitro. These receptor sequences come from a human donor who had recovered from COVID-19. Each CDR3 is given with its conserved first and last residue. The order of the fields is V gene, clone size, CDR3 length, J gene, D gene, CDR3 protein, CDR3 DNA. A D gene is named only where the DNA matches it firmly. Size is omitted from some rows. Given values are once, few, many or a class for expanded clones.

TRBV20-1	-	14	TRBJ1-1	-	CSANRVKGNTEAFF	TGCAGTGCGAACAGGGTTAAGGGGAACACTGAAGCTTTCTTT
TRBV11-2	few	15	TRBJ2-7	-	CASSLEGAATYEQYF	TGTGCCAGCAGCTTAGAGGGGGCGGCCACCTACGAGCAGTACTTC
TRBV7-6	-	18	TRBJ1-6	-	CASSLQGPKSSYNSPLHF	TGTGCCAGCAGTTTACAGGGACCCAAAAGCTCCTATAATTCACCCCTCCACTTT
TRBV12-3/TRBV12-4	-	16	TRBJ1-5	TRBD1	CASSFQHTGDSQPQHF	TGTGCCAGCAGTTTTCAGCACACAGGGGATAGTCAGCCCCAGCATTTT
TRBV7-6	-	18	TRBJ2-1	TRBD2	CASSLAQLAGGPRNEQFF	TGTGCCAGCAGCTTGGCCCAACTAGCGGGAGGGCCTAGGAATGAGCAGTTCTTC
TRBV30	-	13	TRBJ1-2	TRBD1	CAWRPDRNYGYTF	TGTGCCTGGAGGCCGGACAGGAACTATGGCTACACCTTC
TRBV6-1	few	15	TRBJ1-5	TRBD1	CATRRDRGGNQPQHF	TGTGCCACGCGGCGGGACAGGGGTGGCAATCAGCCCCAGCATTTT
TRBV27	-	15	TRBJ1-6	-	CASSLRAGFGSPLHF	TGTGCCAGCAGTTTACGGGCGGGGTTTGGTTCACCCCTCCACTTT
TRBV6-2/TRBV6-3	-	14	TRBJ2-7	TRBD2	CASRNSGTAYEQYF	TGTGCCAGCAGAAATAGCGGGACCGCCTACGAGCAGTACTTC
TRBV5-1	-	14	TRBJ2-5	TRBD1	CASSLEGARETQYF	TGCGCCAGCAGCTTGGAGGGGGCCCGGGAGACCCAGTACTTC
TRBV6-2/TRBV6-3	-	11	TRBJ2-1	-	CASSKGGEQFF	TGTGCCAGCAGTAAGGGGGGTGAGCAGTTCTTC
TRBV5-4	-	18	TRBJ2-3	TRBD2	CASSPSAGGEVSTDTQYF	TGTGCCAGCAGCCCCTCAGCGGGGGGAGAAGTAAGCACAGATACGCAGTATTTT
TRBV18	-	14	TRBJ2-3	TRBD1	CASSPTGGTDTQYF	TGTGCCAGCTCACCAACAGGGGGCACAGATACGCAGTATTTT
TRBV28	-	13	TRBJ2-5	-	CASRFQGQETQYF	TGTGCCAGCAGATTCCAGGGGCAAGAGACCCAGTACTTC
TRBV2	-	12	TRBJ2-7	-	CASSVGPYEQYF	TGTGCCAGCAGTGTAGGCCCCTACGAGCAGTACTTC
TRBV5-1	few	13	TRBJ2-3	TRBD1	CASRWTGSDTQYF	TGCGCCAGCAGATGGACAGGGTCAGATACGCAGTATTTT
TRBV5-4	-	15	TRBJ2-7	TRBD2	CASSFFPSGRYEQYF	TGTGCCAGCAGCTTCTTTCCTAGCGGGAGATACGAGCAGTACTTC
TRBV6-1	-	14	TRBJ2-7	-	CASSPGTVPYEQYF	TGTGCCAGCAGTCCCGGGACGGTCCCCTACGAGCAGTACTTC
TRBV12-3/TRBV12-4	few	13	TRBJ1-2	TRBD1	CASSLGQLYGYTF	TGTGCCAGCAGTTTGGGACAGCTTTATGGCTACACCTTC
TRBV7-6	-	14	TRBJ2-2	-	CASSLGTGIGELFF	TGTGCCAGCAGCTTAGGTACAGGGATCGGGGAGCTGTTTTTT
TRBV24-1	few	17	TRBJ2-5	TRBD1	CATSESDRNRAQETQYF	TGTGCCACCAGTGAATCGGACAGGAACCGGGCCCAAGAGACCCAGTACTTC
TRBV5-3	-	12	TRBJ1-6	TRBD1	CAKGQGDSPLHF	TGTGCCAAGGGCCAGGGGGATTCACCCCTCCACTTT